This T cell receptor (beta chain) was identified in a study of blood T cell repertoires in COVID-19 (dated by TCRdb to between 2020 and 2021). Regarding the study in general: Samples from collaborators originated in the United States, Italy and Spain and spanned both the acute and convalescent phases of COVID-19. The material from the prospective study consisted of cDNA or gDNA derived from T cells, B-cell-depleted T cells, or PBMCs. Subjects who had been exposed to COVID-19, were actively infected with it, or had recovered from it provided the deeply sampled blood TCRbeta repertoires that made up the dataset. The repertoires were released in a freely available public database meant as a resource for research on the immune response to SARS-CoV-2. The samples were drawn from the first 160 participants of the ongoing ImmuneRACE study and from some 1,300 subjects provided by 6 global collaborators. Sample metadata almost always included a de-identified subject ID, COVID-19 status, age in years and sex. Where available, HLA class I and class II types were obtained from metadata supplied by the sample provider rather than from assay-based typing. What the research found in general, with its limitations: Clinical and demographic metadata were provided uncurated, with the amount varying by source and participant.

As to this clone: Its binding antigen is unknown. No per-base quality is available; no much larger clone lies one base away.

TCRbeta CDR3 regions were amplified from genomic DNA using the immunoSEQ Assay, a bias-controlled multiplex PCR. The original methods were these. Within the assay, amplification of reference gene primers was used to estimate how many nucleated cells each sample contained. Sequence reads were collapsed and filtered to measure the absolute abundance of every unique TCRbeta CDR3 rearrangement. Productive Simpson clonality was computed per sample as the square root of Simpson's diversity index over productive rearrangements. Sourced from immuneACCESS, this table was stored by TCRdb with only in-frame sequences that have V and J called. A share of the clones is absent; for the studies checked, an unresolved V gene accounts for under half, and the remainder has no known explanation. D and trimming were read from the DNA, whereas the V and J calls and clone size are those reported in that table. The sample data list under 300,000 clones, and 80% to 90% of these were observed just once. Over 2.5% of the sample belongs to the ten largest clones.

The V and J ends are trimmed by 5 bases and 3 bases, leaving 15 bases between them. From the cysteine through the phenylalanine, the CDR3 covers 15 amino acids. Just CDR3 DNA is preserved here, 45 bases in frame from base 1. According to the germline V gene, CDR1 reads MNHEY and CDR2 reads SVGEGT. Participants in the prospective study were enrolled through a virtual design, were aged about 18 to 89 years, and lived in roughly 26 United States geographic areas. To assign participants to cohorts, the prospective study relied on clinical history that participants themselves reported in a screening survey and a study questionnaire. Exposed participants had been in contact with someone with a PCR-confirmed or clinician-diagnosed COVID-19 case within 2 weeks of study entry. In the prospective study, whole blood, serum and a nasopharyngeal or oropharyngeal swab were collected from each participant by mobile phlebotomists. Prospective study participants could optionally give additional blood draws and questionnaires over an approximately two-month period. Before DNA extraction, blood samples from the prospective study were shipped at room temperature or frozen.

Sequenced input: PBMCs or T cells enriched from blood (not recorded which). The clonotype originates from a woman aged 35 to 49 who had been exposed to COVID-19. The rearrangement combines TRBV6-2 or TRBV6-3 with TRBJ2-3; the D gene is perhaps TRBD1, on 5 matching bases. This receptor carries the CDR3 CASSPDILGTDTQYF. The nucleotide sequence reads as follows: TGTGCCAGCAGTCCGGACATCCTTGGGACAGATACGCAGTATTTT.